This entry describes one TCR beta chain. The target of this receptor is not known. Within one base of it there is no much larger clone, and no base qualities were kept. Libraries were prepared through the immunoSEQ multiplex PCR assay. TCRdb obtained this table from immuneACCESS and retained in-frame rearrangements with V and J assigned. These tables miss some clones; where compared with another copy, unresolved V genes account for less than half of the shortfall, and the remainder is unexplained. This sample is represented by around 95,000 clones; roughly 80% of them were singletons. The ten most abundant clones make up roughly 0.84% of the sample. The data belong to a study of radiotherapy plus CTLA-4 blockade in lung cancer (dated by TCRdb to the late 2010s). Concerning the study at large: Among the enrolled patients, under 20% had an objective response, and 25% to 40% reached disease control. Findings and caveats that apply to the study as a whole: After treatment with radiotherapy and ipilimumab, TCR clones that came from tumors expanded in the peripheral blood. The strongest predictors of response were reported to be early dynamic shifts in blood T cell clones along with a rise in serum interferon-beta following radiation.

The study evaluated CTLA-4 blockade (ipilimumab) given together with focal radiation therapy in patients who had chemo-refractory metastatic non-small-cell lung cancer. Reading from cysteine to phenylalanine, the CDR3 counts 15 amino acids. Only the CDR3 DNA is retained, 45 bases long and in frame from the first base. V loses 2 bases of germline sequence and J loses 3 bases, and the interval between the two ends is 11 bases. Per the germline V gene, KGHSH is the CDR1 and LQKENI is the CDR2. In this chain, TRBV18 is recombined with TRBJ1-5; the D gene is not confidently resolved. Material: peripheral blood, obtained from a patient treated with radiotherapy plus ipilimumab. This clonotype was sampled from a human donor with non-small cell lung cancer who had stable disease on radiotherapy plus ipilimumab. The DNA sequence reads TGTGCCAGCTCACCATCCCCATCGATCAATCAGCCCCAGCATTTT. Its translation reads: CASSPSPSINQPQHF.